The source of this T cell receptor beta chain is a study of OX40 agonist ivuxolimab in advanced cancers. Study overall: With a range of roughly 20 to 79, age averaged 60 years, and around 80% were male. Partial responses occurred in Three dose-escalation patients, one with hepatocellular carcinoma and two with cutaneous melanoma. Whole-study findings and limits: Some of the nonresponding patients also showed low levels of normalized T-cell clonal expansion. Among T cells, CD8+ cells averaged more expanded clones than CD4+ cells.

Concerning this clone itself: What it recognizes is unknown.

Repertoires were generated with immunoSEQ multiplex PCR, while TCRdb's copy carries only in-frame clones and drops some. The repertoire consists of roughly 40,000 clones, with about 88% occurring once and the leading ten covering approximately 13%. Sequences were derived from CD4+ or CD8+ T cells sorted from blood, sampled in a trial of the OX40 agonist ivuxolimab. The source is an adult with an advanced solid tumor such as melanoma, head and neck, liver or kidney cancer.

CDR3 nucleotides: TGCGCCAGCAGCTTGGTCAGGGGCGGCGCTGAAGCTTTCTTT. Translating it yields CASSLVRGGAEAFF. The chain recombines TRBV5-1 with TRBJ1-1; perhaps TRBD1 as D (6 bases). V was pared by 0 bases and J by 6 bases, with 12 bases between. The length of the CDR3 is 14 residues. CDR1 and CDR2 (germline): SGHRS, YFSETQ.